This note documents a single T cell receptor beta chain sequence. Its antigen is unknown. No quality values exist for individual bases; no much larger clone is one base distant. The germline V gene provides CDR1 LGHNA and CDR2 YSLEER. The CDR3 goes from the cysteine to the phenylalanine over 17 residues. The only DNA kept is the CDR3, 51 bases in frame from the first base. At the junction V is shortened by 1 base and J by 4 bases; bases outside the gene matches: 9. This entry comes from a study of T cell changes during pregnancy in multiple sclerosis (dated by TCRdb to between 2018 and 2021). Regarding the complete study: The study looked at changes in the T cell repertoire across pregnancy in women with multiple sclerosis.

Receptor amplification or capture employed the immunoSEQ multiplex PCR assay. Drawn from immuneACCESS, this table holds only the in-frame rearrangements with V and J called that TCRdb kept. Clones are partly lost; checked studies trace under half to an unresolved V gene and leave the rest unexplained. The sample table holds about 15,000 clones, of which roughly 81% were seen once. The top ten clones comprise 9% to 10% of the sample. The chain employs TRBV4-3 and TRBJ2-1, and 8 bases in between align with TRBD2. The source material was CD8+ T cells from peripheral blood mononuclear cells, sampled in the second trimester of pregnancy. This clonotype was sampled from a female donor in good health, enrolled as a control in a pregnancy study. The CDR3 in this case is CASSQVSGTYTYNEQFF. The DNA sequence reads TGCGCCAGCAGCCAAGTTAGCGGGACATATACATACAATGAGCAGTTCTTC.